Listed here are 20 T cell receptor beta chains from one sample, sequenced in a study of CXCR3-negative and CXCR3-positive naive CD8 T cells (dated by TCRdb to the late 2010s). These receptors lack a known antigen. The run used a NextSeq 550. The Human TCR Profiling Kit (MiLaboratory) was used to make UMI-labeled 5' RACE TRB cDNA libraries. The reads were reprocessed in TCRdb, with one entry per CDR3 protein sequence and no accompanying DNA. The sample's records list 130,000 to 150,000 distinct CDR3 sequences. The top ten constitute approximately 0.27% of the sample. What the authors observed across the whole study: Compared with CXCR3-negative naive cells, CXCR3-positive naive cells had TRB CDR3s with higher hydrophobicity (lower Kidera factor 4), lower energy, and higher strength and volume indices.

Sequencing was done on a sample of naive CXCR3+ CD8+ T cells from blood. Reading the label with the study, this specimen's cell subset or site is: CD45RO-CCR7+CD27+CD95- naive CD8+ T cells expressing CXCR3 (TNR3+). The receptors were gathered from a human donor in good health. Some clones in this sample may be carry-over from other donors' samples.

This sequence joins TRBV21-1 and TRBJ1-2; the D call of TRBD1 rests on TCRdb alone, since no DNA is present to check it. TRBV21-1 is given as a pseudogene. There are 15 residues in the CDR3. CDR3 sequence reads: CASSKAGQGGYGYTF.

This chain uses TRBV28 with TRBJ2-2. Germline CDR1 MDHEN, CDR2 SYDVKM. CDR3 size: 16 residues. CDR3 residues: CASRMTQFIDTGELFF.

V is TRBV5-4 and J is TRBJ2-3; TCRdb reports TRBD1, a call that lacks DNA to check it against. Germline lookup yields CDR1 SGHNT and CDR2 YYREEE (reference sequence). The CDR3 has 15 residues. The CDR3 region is CASSLTEGAVDTQYF. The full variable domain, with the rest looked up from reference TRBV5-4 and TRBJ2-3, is ETGVTQSPTHLIKTRGQQVTLRCSSQSGHNTVSWYQQALGQGPQFIFQYYREEENGRGNFPPRFSGLQFPNYSSELNVNALELDDSALYLCASSLTEGAVDTQYFGPGTRLTVL.

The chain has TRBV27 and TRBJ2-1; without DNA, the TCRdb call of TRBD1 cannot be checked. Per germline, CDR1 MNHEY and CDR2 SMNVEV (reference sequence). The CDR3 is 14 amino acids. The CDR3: CASSLMTGGMSELF.

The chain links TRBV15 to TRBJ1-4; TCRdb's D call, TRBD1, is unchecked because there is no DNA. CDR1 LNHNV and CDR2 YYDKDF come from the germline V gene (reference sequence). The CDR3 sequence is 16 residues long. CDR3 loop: CATSSPRTASNEKLFF. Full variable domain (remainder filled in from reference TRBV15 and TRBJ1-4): DAMVIQNPRYQVTQFGKPVTLSCSQTLNHNVMYWYQQKSSQAPKLLFHYYDKDFNNEADTPDNFQSRRPNTSFCFLDIRSPGLGDTAMYLCATSSPRTASNEKLFFGSGTQLSVL.

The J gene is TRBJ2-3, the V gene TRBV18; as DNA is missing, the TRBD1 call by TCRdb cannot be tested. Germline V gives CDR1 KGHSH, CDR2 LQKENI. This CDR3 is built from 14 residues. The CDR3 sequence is CASSPEPPGDTQYF.

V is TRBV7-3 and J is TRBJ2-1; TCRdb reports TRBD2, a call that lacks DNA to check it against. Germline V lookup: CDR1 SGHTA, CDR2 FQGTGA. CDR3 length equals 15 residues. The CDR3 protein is CASSSTSGGYNEQFF.

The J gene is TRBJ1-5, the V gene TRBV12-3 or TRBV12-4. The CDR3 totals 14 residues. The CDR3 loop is CASSFRGGNQPQHF.

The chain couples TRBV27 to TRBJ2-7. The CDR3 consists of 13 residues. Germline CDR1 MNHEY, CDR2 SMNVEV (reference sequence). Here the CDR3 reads CASSGRVSYEQYF.

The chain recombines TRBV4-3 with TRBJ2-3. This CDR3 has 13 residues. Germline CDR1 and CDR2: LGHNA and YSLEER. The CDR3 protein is CASSRTNTDTQYF.

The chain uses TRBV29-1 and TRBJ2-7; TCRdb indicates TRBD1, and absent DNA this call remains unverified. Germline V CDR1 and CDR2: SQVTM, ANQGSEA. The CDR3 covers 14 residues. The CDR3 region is CSVEGQGVTYEQYF.

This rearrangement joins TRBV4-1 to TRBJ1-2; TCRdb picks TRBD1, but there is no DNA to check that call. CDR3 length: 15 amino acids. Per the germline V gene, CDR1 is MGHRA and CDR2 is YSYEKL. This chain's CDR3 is CASSQAGQGAYGYTF.

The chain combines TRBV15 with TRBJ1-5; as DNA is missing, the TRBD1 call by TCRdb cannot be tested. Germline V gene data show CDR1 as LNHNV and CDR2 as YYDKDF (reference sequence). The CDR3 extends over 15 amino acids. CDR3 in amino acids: CATSSDRGSNQPQHF.

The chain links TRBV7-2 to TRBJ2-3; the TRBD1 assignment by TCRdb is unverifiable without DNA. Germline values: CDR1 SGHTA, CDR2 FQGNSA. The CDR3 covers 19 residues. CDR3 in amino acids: CASSTRDGWAPHSTDTQYF.

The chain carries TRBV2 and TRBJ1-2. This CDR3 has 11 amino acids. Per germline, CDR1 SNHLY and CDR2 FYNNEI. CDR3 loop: CASSSIYGYTF. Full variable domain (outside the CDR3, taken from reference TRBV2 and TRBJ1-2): EPEVTQTPSHQVTQMGQEVILRCVPISNHLYFYWYRQILGQKVEFLVSFYNNEISEKSEIFDDQFSVERPDGSNFTLKIRSTKLEDSAMYFCASSSIYGYTFGSGTRLTVV.

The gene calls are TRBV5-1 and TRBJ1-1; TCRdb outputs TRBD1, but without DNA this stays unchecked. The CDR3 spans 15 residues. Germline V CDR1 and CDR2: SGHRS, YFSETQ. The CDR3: CASSELQGMNTEAFF.

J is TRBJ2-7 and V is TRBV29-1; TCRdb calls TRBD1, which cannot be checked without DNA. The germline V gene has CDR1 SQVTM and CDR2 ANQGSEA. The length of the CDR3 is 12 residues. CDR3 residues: CSGKGQRSEQYF.

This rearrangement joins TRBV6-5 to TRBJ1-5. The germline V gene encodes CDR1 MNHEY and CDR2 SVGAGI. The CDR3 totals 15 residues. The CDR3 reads CASSYSTNSNQPQHF.

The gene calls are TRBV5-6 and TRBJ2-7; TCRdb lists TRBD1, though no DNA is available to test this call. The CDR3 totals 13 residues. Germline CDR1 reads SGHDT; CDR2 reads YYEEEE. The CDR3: CASSQTGGYEQYF.

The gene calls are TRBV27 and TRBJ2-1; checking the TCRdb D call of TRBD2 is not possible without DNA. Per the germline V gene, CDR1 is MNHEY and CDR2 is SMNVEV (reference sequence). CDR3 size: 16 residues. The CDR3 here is CASSILAPSSYNEQFF.